This entry lists 6 T cell receptor beta chains sequenced from one sample in a study of regulatory T cells in long-lasting Graves disease. Combining iRepertoire HTBI primers with Arm-PCR of CDR3 regions, the authors built TCR beta libraries. TCRdb processed the multiplex PCR reads anew with MiXCR; each CDR3 protein has one entry. The repertoire consists of a few hundred thousand distinct CDR3 sequences, with over 15% occurring once and the leading ten covering approximately 30%. Described time point: newly diagnosed GD, antithyroid drugs for less than 3 months. RNA extracted from PBMCs served as the sequencing template. A further study also used this sample, focusing on T cells in Graves' hyperthyroidism and ophthalmopathy.

Specimen: peripheral blood mononuclear cells (PBMCs), collected at new diagnosis, from a patient treated with antithyroid drugs. The receptors originated from a man aged 40-49 years with Graves disease.

In its sample, this clonotype was seen many times. The V call is TRBV18, the J call TRBJ1-1; 7 nucleotides match TRBD1. The CDR3 consists of 14 residues. Germline CDR1 reads KGHSH; CDR2 reads LQKENI. The V and J ends lost 6 bases and 6 bases, in that order; junction bases with no gene match: 10. In DNA form, the CDR3 reads TGTGCCAGCTCGTCGACAGGGTTTGGTTCTGAAGCTTTCTTT. Translating it yields CASSSTGFGSEAFF.

In its sample, this clonotype was seen many times. The CDR3 here is CASSQLTDLNTEAFF. Written as DNA, the CDR3 is TGTGCCAGCAGCCAATTGACGGACCTAAACACTGAAGCTTTCTTT. This sequence joins TRBV3-2 and TRBJ1-1. TRBV3-2 is described as a pseudogene. The CDR3 covers 15 residues.

The J gene is TRBJ2-2, the V gene TRBV10-3; 7 bases are shared with TRBD2. V shed 7 bases, J shed 3 bases, and the junction held 5 bases outside the gene matches. The CDR3 consists of 14 residues. CDR1 is ENHRY and CDR2 is SYGVKD in the germline V gene. In nucleotides, the CDR3 is TGTGCCATCACTCCGGGACTACACACCGGGGAGCTGTTTTTT. Amino acids: CAITPGLHTGELFF.

This clonotype was found many times. The chain combines TRBV18 with TRBJ2-5; D may be TRBD2 (6 bases). The CDR3 runs 15 residues. The ends were cut back, 2 bases at V and 5 bases at J, with 15 bases in the middle. The germline V gene has CDR1 KGHSH and CDR2 LQKENI. CDR3: CASSPSNRREETQYF. The CDR3 DNA is TGTGCCAGCTCACCATCTAACCGTCGGGAGGAGACCCAGTACTTC.

The V gene is TRBV11-3, the J gene TRBJ1-2, with TRBD1 identical over 8 bases. CDR3 length equals 14 residues. V gave up 5 bases and J gave up 4 bases; unmatched junction bases: 6. Looked up from germline, CDR1 is SGHNT and CDR2 is YENEEA. The CDR3 nucleotides are TGTGCCAGCAGCCCGAGGACAGGGTTCTATGGCTACACCTTC. Protein product: CASSPRTGFYGYTF.

V gene TRBV7-8 combines with J gene TRBJ1-1, with no clear D. Germline CDR1 reads SGHVS; CDR2 reads FQNEAQ. Trimming cost V 1 base and J 6 bases, with 24 bases left between them. The CDR3 contains 18 residues. CDR3 region: CASSLDIAALVKGAEAFF. The CDR3 region has the DNA TGTGCCAGCAGCTTAGATATAGCGGCCCTCGTGAAAGGCGCTGAAGCTTTCTTT.